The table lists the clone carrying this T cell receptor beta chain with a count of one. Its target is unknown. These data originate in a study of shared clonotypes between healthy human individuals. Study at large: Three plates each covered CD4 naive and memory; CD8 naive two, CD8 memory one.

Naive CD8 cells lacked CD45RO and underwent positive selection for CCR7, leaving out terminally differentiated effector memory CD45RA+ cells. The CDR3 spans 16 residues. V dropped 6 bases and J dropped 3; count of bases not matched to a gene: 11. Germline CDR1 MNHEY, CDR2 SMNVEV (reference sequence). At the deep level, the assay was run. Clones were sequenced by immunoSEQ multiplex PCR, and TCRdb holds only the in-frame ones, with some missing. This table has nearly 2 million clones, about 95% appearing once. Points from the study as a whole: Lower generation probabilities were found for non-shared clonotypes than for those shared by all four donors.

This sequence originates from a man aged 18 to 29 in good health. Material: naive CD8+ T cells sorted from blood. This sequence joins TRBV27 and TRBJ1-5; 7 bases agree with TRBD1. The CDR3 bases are TGTGCCAGCAGCCAGACAGGAGGGGGCCCCAATCAGCCCCAGCATTTT. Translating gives CASSQTGGGPNQPQHF.